This TCR beta chain was retrieved from a study of shared clonotypes between healthy human individuals. Findings and caveats of the study: The small donor group covered limited genetic and exposure diversity.

On this clone itself: Its antigen is currently unknown. Other DNA sequences from this sample encode an identical CDR3 as well.

The V gene's germline CDR1 is LGHNA and CDR2 YNFKEQ. The V and J ends lost 0 bases and 2 bases respectively, with 4 bases between them. The CDR3 is made up of 13 amino acids. Healthy adults negative for HIV, lacking recent acute infections or vaccinations, served as donors. Deep-level running was used for the assay. Unsorted PBMC DNA sequencing spanned ten immunoSEQ deep assay plates. Profiled with immunoSEQ multiplex PCR; TCRdb holds only in-frame clones, not every one. The sample consists of 400,000 to 550,000 clones, about 80% of them appearing once. The sequence came from a woman aged 40-49 years in good health. Some clones in this sample may be carry-over from other donors' samples. The chain combines TRBV4-2 with TRBJ1-2, with D hard to call. The sequenced material came from PBMCs. The CDR3 DNA sequence: TGTGCCAGCAGCCAAGAAGGCAACTATGGCTACACCTTC. This translates into CASSQEGNYGYTF.